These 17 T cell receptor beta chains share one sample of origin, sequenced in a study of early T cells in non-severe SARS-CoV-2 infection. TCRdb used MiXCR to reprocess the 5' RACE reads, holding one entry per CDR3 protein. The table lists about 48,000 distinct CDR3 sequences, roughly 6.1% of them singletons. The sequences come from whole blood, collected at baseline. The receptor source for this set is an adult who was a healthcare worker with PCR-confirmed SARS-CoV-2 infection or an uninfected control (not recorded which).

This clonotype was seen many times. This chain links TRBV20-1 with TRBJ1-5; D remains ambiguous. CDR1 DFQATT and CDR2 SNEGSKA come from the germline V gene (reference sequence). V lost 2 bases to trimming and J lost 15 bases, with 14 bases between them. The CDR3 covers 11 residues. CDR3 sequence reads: CSARSDGPLHF. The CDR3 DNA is TGCAGTGCTAGATCGGACGGCCCGCTGCATTTT.

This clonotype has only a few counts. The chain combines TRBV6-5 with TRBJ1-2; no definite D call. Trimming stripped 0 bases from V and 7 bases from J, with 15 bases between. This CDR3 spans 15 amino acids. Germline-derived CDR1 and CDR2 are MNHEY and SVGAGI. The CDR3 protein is CASSYSGQGPTGYTF. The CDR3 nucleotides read TGTGCCAGCAGTTACTCCGGCCAAGGCCCTACTGGCTACACCTTC.

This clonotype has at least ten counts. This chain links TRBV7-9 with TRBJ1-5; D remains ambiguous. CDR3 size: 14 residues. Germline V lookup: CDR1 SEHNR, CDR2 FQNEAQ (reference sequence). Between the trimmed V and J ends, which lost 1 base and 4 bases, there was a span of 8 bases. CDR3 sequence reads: CASSLGVGNQPQHF. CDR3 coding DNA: TGTGCCAGCAGCTTAGGGGTAGGAAATCAGCCCCAGCATTTT.

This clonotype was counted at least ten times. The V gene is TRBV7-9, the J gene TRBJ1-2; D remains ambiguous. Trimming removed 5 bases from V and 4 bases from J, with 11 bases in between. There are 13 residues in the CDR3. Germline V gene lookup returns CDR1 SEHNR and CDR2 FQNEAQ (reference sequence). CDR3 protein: CASSPGRIYGYTF. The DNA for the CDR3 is TGTGCCAGCAGCCCGGGCCGAATCTATGGCTACACCTTC.

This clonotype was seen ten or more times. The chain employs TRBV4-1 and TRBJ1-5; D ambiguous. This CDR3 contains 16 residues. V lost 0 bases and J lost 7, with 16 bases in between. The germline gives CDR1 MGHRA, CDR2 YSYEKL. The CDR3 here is CASSQDRGLRKQPQHF. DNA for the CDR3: TGCGCCAGCAGCCAAGATCGCGGGCTACGAAAACAGCCCCAGCATTTT.

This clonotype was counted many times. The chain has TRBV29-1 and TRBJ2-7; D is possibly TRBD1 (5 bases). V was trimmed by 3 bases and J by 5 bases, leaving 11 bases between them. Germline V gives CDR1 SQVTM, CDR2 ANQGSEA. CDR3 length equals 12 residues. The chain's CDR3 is CSVDPGYNEQYF. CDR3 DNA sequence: TGCAGCGTTGACCCAGGGTACAACGAGCAGTACTTC.

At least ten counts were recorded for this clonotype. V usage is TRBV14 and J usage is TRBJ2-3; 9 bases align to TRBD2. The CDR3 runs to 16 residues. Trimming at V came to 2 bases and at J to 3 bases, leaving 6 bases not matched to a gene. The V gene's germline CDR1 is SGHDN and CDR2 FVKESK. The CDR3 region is CASSQLSSGKTDTQYF. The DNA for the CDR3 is TGTGCCAGCAGCCAACTTTCTAGCGGGAAGACAGATACGCAGTATTTT.

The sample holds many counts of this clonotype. The CDR3 DNA is TGTGCCAGCAGCTCTAACGCAAGGGTGAACTATGGCTACACCTTC. Translated, it gives CASSSNARVNYGYTF. V is TRBV7-2 and J is TRBJ1-2; D ambiguous. Germline lookup yields CDR1 SGHTA and CDR2 FQGNSA. Trimming shortened V by 4 bases and J by 2 bases, and 14 bases separated the two germline ends. The CDR3 loop spans 15 amino acids.

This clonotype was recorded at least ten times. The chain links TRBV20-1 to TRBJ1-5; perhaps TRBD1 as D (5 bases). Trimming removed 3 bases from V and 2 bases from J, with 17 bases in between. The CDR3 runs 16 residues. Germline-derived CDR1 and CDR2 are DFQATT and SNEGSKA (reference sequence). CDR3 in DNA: TGCAGTGCTAGTAGTGATAGGGGCTCGGGCAATCAGCCCCAGCATTTT. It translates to CSASSDRGSGNQPQHF.

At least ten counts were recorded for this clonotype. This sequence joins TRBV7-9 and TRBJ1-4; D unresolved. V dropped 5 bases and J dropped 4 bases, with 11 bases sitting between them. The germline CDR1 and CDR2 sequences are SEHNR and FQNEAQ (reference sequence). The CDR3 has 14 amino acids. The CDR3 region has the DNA TGTGCCAGCAGCCCACATATGGGTAATGAAAAACTGTTTTTT. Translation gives CASSPHMGNEKLFF.

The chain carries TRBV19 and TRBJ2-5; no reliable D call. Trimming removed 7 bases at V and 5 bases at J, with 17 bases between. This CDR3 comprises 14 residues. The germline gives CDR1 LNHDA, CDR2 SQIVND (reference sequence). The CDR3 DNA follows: TGTGCCAGTACCCCCGCCGGGCTGGGTGAGACCCAGTACTTC. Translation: CASTPAGLGETQYF.

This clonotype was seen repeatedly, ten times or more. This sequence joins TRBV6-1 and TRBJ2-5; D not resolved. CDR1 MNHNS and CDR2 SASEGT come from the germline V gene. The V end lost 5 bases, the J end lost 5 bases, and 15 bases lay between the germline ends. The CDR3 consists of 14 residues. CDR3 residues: CASSTMVGMETQYF. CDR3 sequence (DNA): TGTGCCAGCAGTACCATGGTAGGGATGGAGACCCAGTACTTC.

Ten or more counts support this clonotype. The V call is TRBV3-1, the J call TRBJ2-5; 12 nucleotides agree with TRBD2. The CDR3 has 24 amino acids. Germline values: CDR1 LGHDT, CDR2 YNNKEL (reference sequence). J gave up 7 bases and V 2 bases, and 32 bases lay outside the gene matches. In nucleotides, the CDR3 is TGTGCCAGCAGCCAACACCCAACCAACCCGTGGACTAGCGGGAACATCGTCTACAAGGGGACCCAGTACTTC. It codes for CASSQHPTNPWTSGNIVYKGTQYF.

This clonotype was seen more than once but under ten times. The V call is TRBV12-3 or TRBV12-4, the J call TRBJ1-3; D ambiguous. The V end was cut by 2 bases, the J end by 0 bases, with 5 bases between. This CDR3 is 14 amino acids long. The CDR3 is CASSLMASGNTIYF. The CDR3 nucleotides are TGTGCCAGCAGTTTAATGGCCTCTGGAAACACCATATATTTT.

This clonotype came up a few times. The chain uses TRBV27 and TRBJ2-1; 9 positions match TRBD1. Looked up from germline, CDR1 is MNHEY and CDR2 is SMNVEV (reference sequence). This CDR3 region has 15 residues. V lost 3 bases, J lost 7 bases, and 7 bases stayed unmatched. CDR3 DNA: TGTGCCAGCAGTTTCATAGGACAGGGGAAGAATGAGCAGTTCTTC. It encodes CASSFIGQGKNEQFF.

CDR3 residues: CASSPQGSSSLGGETQYF. The CDR3 DNA sequence: TGTGCCAGCAGCCCACAAGGGTCTAGCAGCCTTGGAGGAGAGACCCAGTACTTC. This rearrangement joins TRBV4-2 to TRBJ2-5; a weak D match, TRBD2 (5 bases). V was pared by 4 bases and J by 4 bases, with 25 bases between. This CDR3 is 18 amino acids long. Germline V CDR1 and CDR2: LGHNA, YNFKEQ.

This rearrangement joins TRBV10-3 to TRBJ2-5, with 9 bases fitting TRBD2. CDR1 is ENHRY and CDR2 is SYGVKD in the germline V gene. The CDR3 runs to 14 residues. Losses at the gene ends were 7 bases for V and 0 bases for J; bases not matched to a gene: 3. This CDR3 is CAIKAGGYQETQYF. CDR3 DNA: TGTGCCATCAAGGCGGGAGGGTACCAAGAGACCCAGTACTTC.